This TCR beta chain was found in a study of CD8 T cells in ankylosing spondylitis. It was by quantitative 5'-RACE with molecular barcodes that TCR beta libraries were made. TCRdb recomputed calls from the 5' RACE reads with MiXCR, one row per CDR3 protein. This table holds roughly 200,000 distinct CDR3 sequences, under 30% found once. Study-level points and caveats: In peripheral blood, disease-linked CD8+ clones occurred at relatively low frequencies. Disease-linked clones were reportedly significantly enriched in matched ankylosing spondylitis synovial fluid. For ankylosing spondylitis blood, a TCR beta motif of under 10 highly homologous variants appeared characteristic.

The CDR3 covers 15 residues. V was clipped by 6 bases and J by 4 bases, with 16 bases between them. In this sample, this clonotype turned up many times. Its cognate antigen is unknown. Sequencing was done on a sample of blood, either unsorted or a sorted T cell fraction (not recorded which). This rearrangement joins TRBV12-3 or TRBV12-4 to TRBJ1-3; D is ambiguous. The sequence was collected from a male donor with ankylosing spondylitis or in good health (not recorded which). CDR3 in amino acids: CASSQQSPRGNTIYF. For the CDR3, the DNA is TGTGCCAGCAGCCAGCAGAGTCCTAGGGGAAACACCATATATTTT.